The 29 T cell receptor beta chains given below trace back to one sample, sequenced in a study of blood T cell repertoires in COVID-19. Profiling relied on immunoSEQ multiplex PCR, and the TCRdb table lists in-frame clones only, not all of them. The sample gives approximately 300,000 clones, more than 90% of which show up once; 15% to 20% is in the top ten. The specimen was PBMCs or T cells enriched from blood (not recorded which). The receptors derive from a woman aged 25 to 39 who had recovered from COVID-19.

About this clone: The identical CDR3 is also encoded by other nucleotide sequences in the sample. The chain joins TRBV2 to TRBJ1-2, with D possibly being TRBD1 (5 bases). The CDR3 sequence is 12 residues long. Germline CDR1 is SNHLY and CDR2 is FYNNEI. The V and J ends lost 4 bases and 5 bases respectively, with 8 bases between them. CDR3 loop: CASSGQLYGYTF. The CDR3 bases are TGTGCCAGCAGTGGACAGCTTTATGGCTACACCTTC. Together with reference TRBV2 and TRBJ1-2, the CDR3 gives the full variable domain: EPEVTQTPSHQVTQMGQEVILRCVPISNHLYFYWYRQILGQKVEFLVSFYNNEISEKSEIFDDQFSVERPDGSNFTLKIRSTKLEDSAMYFCASSGQLYGYTFGSGTRLTVV.

The rearrangement joins TRBV10-3 to TRBJ2-1; 7 bases agree with TRBD2. Trimming removed 0 bases from V and 2 bases from J; junction bases left unmatched: 4. CDR3 size: 16 residues. From germline, CDR1 is ENHRY and CDR2 SYGVKD. CDR3 DNA sequence: TGTGCCATCAGTGAGTCGCCGGGACTAACCTACAATGAGCAGTTCTTC. This translates into CAISESPGLTYNEQFF.

This chain links TRBV3-1 (or the pseudogene TRBV3-2) with TRBJ1-1, with 9 bases matching TRBD1. J lost 6 bases, V lost 4 bases, and 6 bases had no gene match. Germline CDR1 reads LGHDT; CDR2 reads YNNKEL (reference sequence). The CDR3 loop spans 14 amino acids. In nucleotides, the CDR3 is TGTGCCAGCAGCCCGAGACAGGGGGTGCCTGAAGCTTTCTTT. The encoded protein is CASSPRQGVPEAFF.

This chain uses TRBV7-3 with TRBJ2-1; D is possibly TRBD1 (6 bases). The CDR3 spans 14 residues. Germline values: CDR1 SGHTA, CDR2 FQGTGA. The V end was cut by 5 bases, the J end by 7 bases, with 15 bases between. CDR3 protein: CASSPKGDWNEQFF. CDR3 coding DNA: TGTGCCAGCAGCCCTAAGGGGGATTGGAATGAGCAGTTCTTC.

The sample holds one count of this clone. The CDR3 bases are TGTGCCAGCAACCCCCCTACAGGGGTCACTGAAGCTTTCTTT. Its protein product is CASNPPTGVTEAFF. The chain is built from TRBV28 and TRBJ1-1; 7 nucleotides match TRBD1. This CDR3 contains 14 residues. After removal of 7 bases from V and 4 bases from J, the junction contained 9 bases not matched to a gene. Germline CDR1 MDHEN, CDR2 SYDVKM.

The rearrangement joins TRBV5-6 to TRBJ2-5, with D perhaps matching TRBD2 (5 bases). The CDR3 length is 16 residues. Germline V gives CDR1 SGHDT, CDR2 YYEEEE. The V gene lost 2 bases and the J gene lost 1 base, with 15 bases spanning the gap. The CDR3 region is CASSFLGAGAQETQYF. The CDR3 DNA follows: TGTGCCAGCAGCTTTTTAGGTGCGGGTGCCCAAGAGACCCAGTACTTC.

V and J are TRBV15 and TRBJ1-5, with a possible D match to TRBD1 (5 bases). The CDR3 is made up of 15 amino acids. Germline-derived CDR1 and CDR2 are LNHNV and YYDKDF (reference sequence). V lost 5 bases to trimming and J lost 7 bases, with 18 bases between them. Written as DNA, the CDR3 is TGTGCCACCAGCCCCCCCCACGGGGGAAAACAGCCCCAGCATTTT. Translation: CATSPPHGGKQPQHF.

Details on this clone: Other DNA sequences in the same sample also yield this CDR3. The gene calls are TRBV6-5 and TRBJ1-5, with 9 nucleotides matching TRBD1. There are 13 residues in the CDR3. The V and J ends lost 5 bases and 6 bases, in that order; junction bases with no gene match: 2. Germline lookup yields CDR1 MNHEY and CDR2 SVGAGI. The chain's CDR3 is CASSRTGAQPQHF. CDR3 nucleotide sequence: TGTGCCAGCAGTCGGACAGGGGCTCAGCCCCAGCATTTT.

The gene calls are TRBV6-2 or TRBV6-3 and TRBJ2-7; D possibly corresponds to TRBD1 (5 bases). The CDR3 length is 16 residues. Looked up from germline, CDR1 is MNHEY and CDR2 is SVGEGT. Trimming cost V 5 bases and J 0 bases, with 17 bases left between them. Written as DNA, the CDR3 is TGTGCCAGCAGTCCACTACAGGAGTTGGCCTCCTACGAGCAGTACTTC. This encodes CASSPLQELASYEQYF.

The chain couples TRBV3-1 (or the pseudogene TRBV3-2) to TRBJ1-3; D unclear. Trimming left V 3 bases short and J 0 bases short, with 15 bases between. CDR1 LGHDT and CDR2 YNNKEL come from the germline V gene (reference sequence). The CDR3 covers 17 residues. CDR3 amino acids: CASSHDSAPASGNTIYF. The CDR3 DNA reads as TGTGCCAGCAGCCACGACTCGGCCCCGGCCTCTGGAAACACCATATATTTT.

V is TRBV6-5 and J is TRBJ2-1, with TRBD1 as a possible D gene (6 bases). V lost 4 bases, J lost 0 bases, and 10 bases lay in between. The germline gives CDR1 MNHEY, CDR2 SVGAGI. The CDR3 totals 15 residues. As DNA, the CDR3 is TGTGCCAGCAGTTGGACAGCCCACTCCTACAATGAGCAGTTCTTC. This translates into CASSWTAHSYNEQFF.

This clone has only one observation. The rearrangement joins TRBV3-1 (or the pseudogene TRBV3-2) to TRBJ2-1, with a weak D call TRBD1 (6 bases). Trimming removed 5 bases at V and 9 bases at J, with 11 bases between. This CDR3 has 12 amino acids. Germline V lookup: CDR1 LGHDT, CDR2 YNNKEL (reference sequence). The CDR3 is CASSSGVAEQFF. The CDR3 DNA sequence: TGTGCCAGCAGCTCAGGGGTTGCTGAGCAGTTCTTC.

In DNA, the CDR3 is TGCAGTGCTAGCGGCCAAGAGACCCAGTACTTC. Translating gives CSASGQETQYF. The J gene is TRBJ2-5, the V gene TRBV20-1; D is unclear. The CDR3 has 11 residues. CDR1 and CDR2 (germline): DFQATT, SNEGSKA (reference sequence). The V end was cut by 3 bases, the J end by 1 base, with 3 bases between.

CDR3: CASRRTGGDNEQFF. As DNA, the CDR3 is TGTGCCAGCAGGCGGACAGGGGGCGACAATGAGCAGTTCTTC. The V and J genes are TRBV2 and TRBJ2-1; 11 positions match TRBD1. The CDR3 length is 14 residues. With 6 bases clipped from V and 5 bases from J, the junction kept 3 bases outside the gene matches. CDR1 SNHLY and CDR2 FYNNEI come from the germline V gene. Full variable domain (rest looked up from reference TRBV2 and TRBJ2-1): EPEVTQTPSHQVTQMGQEVILRCVPISNHLYFYWYRQILGQKVEFLVSFYNNEISEKSEIFDDQFSVERPDGSNFTLKIRSTKLEDSAMYFCASRRTGGDNEQFFGPGTRLTVL.

The CDR3 DNA sequence: TGTGCCAGCGGTTTAAGTCAAGGGGACAATGAGCAGTTCTTC. It codes for CASGLSQGDNEQFF. The V and J genes are TRBV6-2 or TRBV6-3 and TRBJ2-1; the D gene is possibly TRBD1 (5 bases). Trimming stripped 8 bases from V and 5 bases from J, with 16 bases between. This CDR3 region has 14 residues. Germline V gives CDR1 MNHEY, CDR2 SVGEGT.

The gene calls are TRBV3-1 (or the pseudogene TRBV3-2) and TRBJ2-3; 9 bases align to TRBD2. Germline CDR1 is LGHDT and CDR2 is YNNKEL (reference sequence). V lost 2 bases, J lost 3 bases, and 3 bases stayed unmatched. This CDR3 is built from 15 residues. CDR3 DNA: TGTGCCAGCAGCCAACAGGGACTAGCTACAGATACGCAGTATTTT. It codes for CASSQQGLATDTQYF.

This clone has a handful of counts. The chain is built from TRBV28 and TRBJ1-1; the D is unclear. The CDR3 sequence is 15 residues long. The germline gives CDR1 MDHEN, CDR2 SYDVKM. V was trimmed by 7 bases and J by 5 bases, leaving 20 bases between them. DNA for the CDR3: TGTGCCAGCAAGGATGCCGCGCACTTCGGGACTGAAGCTTTCTTT. It codes for CASKDAAHFGTEAFF.

The J gene is TRBJ2-1, the V gene TRBV29-1; a weak D match, TRBD1 (5 bases). CDR3 length equals 15 residues. Deletions cut 3 bases from V and 7 bases from J, with 19 bases between. CDR1 and CDR2 from the germline V gene are SQVTM and ANQGSEA. The CDR3 here is CSVEDTGLSGNEQFF. The CDR3 nucleotides are TGCAGCGTTGAGGACACAGGTCTTTCGGGTAATGAGCAGTTCTTC.

The V and J genes are TRBV7-2 and TRBJ2-6, with 9 bases identical to TRBD2. Germline V gene sequence: CDR1 SGHTA, CDR2 FQGNSA. Trimming at V came to 5 bases and at J to 4 bases, leaving 12 bases not matched to a gene. The CDR3 is 18 residues long. The CDR3 sequence: CASSRILAGAVGANVLTF. The CDR3 DNA sequence: TGTGCCAGCAGCCGGATACTAGCGGGCGCAGTGGGGGCCAACGTCCTGACTTTC.

The chain combines TRBV28 with TRBJ1-1; D not resolved. Germline V gives CDR1 MDHEN, CDR2 SYDVKM. The length of the CDR3 is 11 residues. Trimming stripped 6 bases from V and 10 bases from J, with 12 bases between. CDR3 DNA: TGTGCCAGCAGGGGCCTCTTCGGAGCTTTCTTT. Protein sequence: CASRGLFGAFF.

The chain combines TRBV19 with TRBJ2-3, with 9 bases lining up with TRBD2. The CDR3 spans 13 residues. Germline CDR1 LNHDA, CDR2 SQIVND (reference sequence). V was clipped by 10 bases and J by 3 bases; unmatched bases: 5. CDR3 residues: CATAGGRTDTQYF. DNA for the CDR3: TGTGCCACCGCGGGGGGGCGGACAGATACGCAGTATTTT.

This clone was seen just once. V gene TRBV7-3 combines with J gene TRBJ2-3, with TRBD2 identical over 10 bases. The CDR3 is 15 amino acids. V shed 5 bases, J shed 1 base, and the junction held 3 bases outside the gene matches. Germline CDR1 reads SGHTA; CDR2 reads FQGTGA. CDR3 in DNA: TGTGCCAGCAGCCAAGGGACTAGCGGCACAGATACGCAGTATTTT. It specifies CASSQGTSGTDTQYF.

The chain uses TRBV19 and TRBJ2-7, with D possibly matching TRBD2 (6 bases). The CDR3 runs to 14 residues. Germline lookup yields CDR1 LNHDA and CDR2 SQIVND (reference sequence). V gave up 6 bases and J gave up 7 bases, with 19 bases separating them. In DNA, the CDR3 is TGTGCCAGTAGATCCGGGGCCGCAGGACTAGAGCAGTACTTC. Its translation is CASRSGAAGLEQYF.

This chain connects TRBV24-1 to TRBJ2-3; a weak D match, TRBD2 (7 bases). V dropped 6 bases and J dropped 4 bases, with 19 bases sitting between them. Germline assignment: CDR1 KGHDR and CDR2 SFDVKD. CDR3 length equals 16 residues. CDR3 loop: CATSPVVGEGADTQYF. CDR3 nucleotide sequence: TGTGCCACCAGTCCCGTGGTAGGGGAGGGGGCAGATACGCAGTATTTT.

The genes are TRBV29-1 and TRBJ1-5; D unclear. V shed 4 bases and J shed 1 base, with 8 bases lying between them. This CDR3 spans 13 amino acids. CDR1 is SQVTM, CDR2 ANQGSEA, per germline. CDR3 sequence: CSVVLESNQPQHF. The CDR3 DNA is TGCAGCGTTGTGCTGGAGAGCAATCAGCCCCAGCATTTT.

The V gene is TRBV7-6, the J gene TRBJ2-1; 7 nucleotides align to TRBD2. Looked up from germline, CDR1 is SGHVS and CDR2 is FNYEAQ. The CDR3 extends over 15 amino acids. The junction had 4 bases not matched to a gene; V was cut back by 5 bases and J by 0 bases. The CDR3 DNA follows: TGTGCCAGCAGCGCCGGCGGGGGCTCCTACAATGAGCAGTTCTTC. Amino acid sequence: CASSAGGGSYNEQFF.

The genes are TRBV27 and TRBJ2-5; maybe TRBD2 (6 bases). Per the germline V gene, CDR1 is MNHEY and CDR2 is SMNVEV (reference sequence). Trimming cost V 0 bases and J 5 bases, with 16 bases left between them. The CDR3 is 16 amino acids. The CDR3 sequence: CASSLSPGSLWETQYF. CDR3 sequence (DNA): TGTGCCAGCAGTTTATCCCCCGGGAGTTTGTGGGAGACCCAGTACTTC.

In DNA, the CDR3 is TGCGCCAGCACTTGGGGACTAGCGGGGGTGGGTGAGCAGTTCTTC. Its translation is CASTWGLAGVGEQFF. The J gene is TRBJ2-1, the V gene TRBV5-1, with 14 bases aligning to TRBD2. J lost 9 bases, V lost 6 bases, and 8 bases had no gene match. Germline V gene sequence: CDR1 SGHRS, CDR2 YFSETQ. The CDR3 loop spans 15 amino acids.

The gene calls are TRBV7-2 and TRBJ1-1; 7 bases line up with TRBD1. The junction had 5 bases not matched to a gene; V was cut back by 5 bases and J by 2 bases. Germline CDR1 SGHTA, CDR2 FQGNSA. The CDR3 runs 14 residues. Here the CDR3 reads CASSPRGINTEAFF. The CDR3 DNA is TGTGCCAGCAGCCCCAGGGGGATTAACACTGAAGCTTTCTTT.